Below are 26 T cell receptor beta chains sequenced from a single sample in a study of T cells after yellow fever vaccination. From the 5' RACE reads, TCRdb called clonotypes with MiXCR, one entry per CDR3 protein. The data hold over 70,000 distinct CDR3 sequences, with approximately 7.5% observed a single time. This sample comprised CD8+ T cells sorted from PBMCs, obtained on the day of the yellow fever booster vaccination. These receptors originate from a man aged 25 to 40 who received the YFV17D yellow fever vaccine.

The CDR3: CASSLLAVTGELFF. CDR3 DNA: TGTGCCAGCAGTTTACTAGCGGTCACCGGGGAGCTGTTTTTT. The chain links TRBV27 to TRBJ2-2; 7 bases are a match to TRBD2. J gave up 4 bases and V 2 bases, and 1 base lay outside the gene matches. This CDR3 is built from 14 residues. Germline V gene data show CDR1 as MNHEY and CDR2 as SMNVEV (reference sequence).

The rearrangement uses TRBV12-3 or TRBV12-4 and TRBJ2-7; the match to TRBD1 covers 7 bases. Trimming at V came to 5 bases and at J to 6 bases, leaving 10 bases not matched to a gene. The CDR3 is made up of 14 amino acids. The CDR3 DNA sequence: TGTGCCAGCAGTAACTCCGGGACAGTGGGCGAGCAGTACTTC. It is translated as CASSNSGTVGEQYF.

The rearrangement joins TRBV11-3 to TRBJ2-1; TRBD2 aligns across 8 bases. V lost 3 bases and J lost 2; bases outside the gene matches: 6. This CDR3 comprises 16 residues. Germline CDR1 and CDR2: SGHNT and YENEEA. In nucleotides, the CDR3 is TGTGCCAGCAGCTTCGGGACTAGTGGGACCTACAATGAGCAGTTCTTC. As protein: CASSFGTSGTYNEQFF.

The chain employs TRBV11-2 and TRBJ2-3; TRBD2 matches at 9 bases. V trimming: 5 bases; J trimming: 5 bases; junction bases outside the gene matches: 8. Per germline, CDR1 SGHAT and CDR2 FQNNGV. The CDR3 is 15 amino acids. CDR3 sequence reads: CASSHLAGPGDTQYF. CDR3 DNA sequence: TGTGCCAGCAGCCATCTAGCGGGACCCGGAGATACGCAGTATTTT.

This clonotype came up many times. This rearrangement joins TRBV6-2 or TRBV6-3 to TRBJ2-3, with 9 bases matching TRBD2. This CDR3 is built from 13 residues. Germline trimming cut 6 bases from V and 7 bases from J; bases unmatched to any gene: 5. Germline loops: CDR1 MNHEY, CDR2 SVGEGT. The CDR3 loop is CASRRTSDYTQYF. CDR3 in DNA: TGTGCCAGCAGACGGACTAGCGACTATACGCAGTATTTT.

The rearrangement uses TRBV20-1 and TRBJ2-7, with TRBD2 matching over 9 bases. V lost 2 bases and J lost 1; bases outside the gene matches: 12. CDR1 and CDR2 from the germline V gene are DFQATT and SNEGSKA (reference sequence). The CDR3 extends over 17 amino acids. CDR3 sequence: CSARCPSGTRFSYEQYF. The CDR3 DNA follows: TGCAGTGCTAGATGCCCTAGCGGGACAAGATTTTCCTACGAGCAGTACTTC.

This clonotype was observed a few times. The gene calls are TRBV29-1 and TRBJ2-5, with D possibly being TRBD1 or TRBD2 (6 bases each). CDR1 and CDR2 (germline): SQVTM, ANQGSEA. This CDR3 has 13 amino acids. Trimming took off 2 bases at V and 7 bases at J, with 14 bases between the two ends. The CDR3 here is CSVEKDRAGTQYF. DNA of the CDR3: TGCAGCGTTGAAAAGGACAGAGCGGGGACCCAGTACTTC.

As regards this clonotype: A much more abundant neighbour one base away suggests this may be a read error. The chain recombines TRBV7-6 with TRBJ1-1; D may be TRBD1 (5 bases). There are 14 residues in the CDR3. Germline-derived CDR1 and CDR2 are SGHVS and FNYEAQ. The CDR3: CSSRPGGLNTEAFF. The CDR3 DNA is TGTTCCAGCAGGCCGGGGGGATTGAACACTGAAGCTTTCTTT.

The chain has TRBV28 and TRBJ2-3; TRBD2 aligns across 7 bases. J was trimmed by 7 bases and V by 6 bases; bases with no gene match: 10. This CDR3 is built from 14 residues. Germline V gives CDR1 MDHEN, CDR2 SYDVKM. CDR3 residues: CASSPSTSSNTQYF. The CDR3 region has the DNA TGTGCCAGCAGCCCGTCGACTAGCAGTAATACGCAGTATTTT.

This rearrangement joins TRBV7-9 to TRBJ2-1; D remains ambiguous. CDR3 length equals 15 residues. Germline V gene data show CDR1 as SEHNR and CDR2 as FQNEAQ (reference sequence). The V end was cut by 4 bases, the J end by 8 bases, with 18 bases between. CDR3 sequence: CASSSLGEAYDEQFF. The DNA for the CDR3 is TGTGCCAGCAGCTCCCTGGGCGAGGCTTATGATGAGCAGTTCTTC. The complete variable domain, with remaining parts taken from reference TRBV7-9 and TRBJ2-1, reads DTGVSQNPRHKITKRGQNVTFRCDPISEHNRLYWYRQTLGQGPEFLTYFQNEAQLEKSRLLSDRFSAERPKGSFSTLEIQRTEQGDSAMYLCASSSLGEAYDEQFFGPGTRLTVL.

This clonotype was recorded many times. The chain couples TRBV5-6 to TRBJ2-7; no reliable D call. V lost 4 bases and J lost 1, with 3 bases in between. Germline V gene sequence: CDR1 SGHDT, CDR2 YYEEEE. This CDR3 spans 11 amino acids. CDR3 protein: CASSQSYEQYF. The CDR3 region has the DNA TGTGCCAGCAGCCAGTCCTACGAGCAGTACTTC. The full variable domain, its missing parts supplied by reference TRBV5-6 and TRBJ2-7, is DAGVTQSPTHLIKTRGQQVTLRCSPKSGHDTVSWYQQALGQGPQFIFQYYEEEERQRGNFPDRFSGHQFPNYSSELNVNALLLGDSALYLCASSQSYEQYFGPGTRLTVT.

This clonotype was detected only a few times. V usage is TRBV7-2 and J usage is TRBJ1-1, with 7 positions matching TRBD1. CDR3 length: 16 amino acids. The V gene end was trimmed by 4 bases and the J gene end by 11 bases; junction bases not matched to a gene: 19. Germline lookup yields CDR1 SGHTA and CDR2 FQGNSA. CDR3 region: CASSYLGEGRGRSAFF. CDR3 bases: TGTGCCAGCAGCTACCTAGGGGAGGGGAGGGGGCGTTCGGCTTTCTTT. Filled out from reference TRBV7-2 and TRBJ1-1, the complete variable domain reads GAGVSQSPSNKVTEKGKDVELRCDPISGHTALYWYRQSLGQGLEFLIYFQGNSAPDKSGLPSDRFSAERTGGSVSTLTIQRTQQEDSAVYLCASSYLGEGRGRSAFFGQGTRLTVV.

Only a few counts were recorded for this clonotype. The gene calls are TRBV27 and TRBJ2-7, with TRBD1 matching over 8 bases. With 10 bases clipped from V and 6 bases from J, the junction kept 8 bases outside the gene matches. The CDR3 is 12 amino acids. Germline CDR1 is MNHEY and CDR2 is SMNVEV (reference sequence). The CDR3 DNA is TGTGCCATCGGACAGGGCCCCCTCGAGCAGTACTTC. This sequence encodes CAIGQGPLEQYF.

This clonotype showed up many times. The chain recombines TRBV7-2 with TRBJ2-7; D may match TRBD1 or TRBD2 (5 bases each). The V end lost 4 bases, the J end lost 13 bases, and 14 bases lay between the germline ends. The germline gives CDR1 SGHTA, CDR2 FQGNSA. This CDR3 has 11 amino acids. CDR3 bases: TGTGCCAGCAGCTCGGGTAGAGGGGTCTACTTC. Its protein product is CASSSGRGVYF.

A few counts support this clonotype. V gene TRBV20-1 combines with J gene TRBJ2-3; 13 positions match TRBD2. V was clipped by 0 bases and J by 3 bases; unmatched bases: 3. Germline V gene sequence: CDR1 DFQATT, CDR2 SNEGSKA (reference sequence). The CDR3 covers 16 residues. The CDR3 sequence is CSARDELAGGTDTQYF. Written as DNA, the CDR3 is TGCAGTGCTAGAGATGAACTAGCGGGAGGGACAGATACGCAGTATTTT.

In this sample, this clonotype turned up a few times. The chain joins TRBV29-1 to TRBJ2-3; 16 positions match TRBD2. The CDR3 sequence is 22 residues long. V dropped 7 bases and J dropped 1; count of bases not matched to a gene: 23. Looked up from germline, CDR1 is SQVTM and CDR2 is ANQGSEA. The CDR3 spells CSGTGTGHPGLAGGGGTDTQYF. CDR3 nucleotides: TGCAGCGGTACCGGGACAGGTCACCCGGGACTAGCGGGAGGGGGGGGCACAGATACGCAGTATTTT.

Only a few counts were recorded for this clonotype. This sequence joins TRBV7-9 and TRBJ2-2; D is uncertain. V shed 5 bases and J shed 7 bases, with 8 bases lying between them. Germline CDR1 and CDR2: SEHNR and FQNEAQ (reference sequence). The length of the CDR3 is 12 residues. CDR3: CASSPMGGELFF. CDR3 in DNA: TGTGCCAGCAGCCCGATGGGCGGGGAGCTGTTTTTT. Using reference TRBV7-9 and TRBJ2-2 for the parts outside the CDR3, the full variable domain is DTGVSQNPRHKITKRGQNVTFRCDPISEHNRLYWYRQTLGQGPEFLTYFQNEAQLEKSRLLSDRFSAERPKGSFSTLEIQRTEQGDSAMYLCASSPMGGELFFGEGSRLTVL.

This clonotype was seen a few times. The chain carries TRBV10-2 and TRBJ2-7; TRBD2 is a possible D gene (6 bases). V was shortened by 6 bases and J by 2 bases, with 14 bases between the two germline ends. This CDR3 spans 14 amino acids. Germline assignment: CDR1 WSHSY and CDR2 SAAADI. The CDR3 loop is CASSPGVTAYEQYF. DNA of the CDR3: TGCGCCAGCAGCCCGGGGGTGACAGCCTACGAGCAGTACTTC.

This clonotype was observed a handful of times. V and J are TRBV4-3 and TRBJ2-5; D is perhaps TRBD1 (6 bases). The CDR3 consists of 15 residues. The germline V gene has CDR1 LGHNA and CDR2 YSLEER. V was cut by 4 bases and J by 3 bases, with 15 bases left in between. The DNA for the CDR3 is TGCGCCAGCAGCCCATTCAGGGGAGCGGAAGAGACCCAGTACTTC. This encodes CASSPFRGAEETQYF.

This clonotype was seen more than once but under ten times. The V call is TRBV7-9, the J call TRBJ1-2, with D perhaps matching TRBD1 (6 bases). This CDR3 is 14 amino acids long. V lost 3 bases to trimming and J lost 8 bases, with 16 bases between them. From germline, CDR1 is SEHNR and CDR2 FQNEAQ (reference sequence). In nucleotides, the CDR3 is TGTGCCAGCAGCTTGGGGCCAGGGGTTGACGGCTACACCTTC. Its protein product is CASSLGPGVDGYTF.

The rearrangement joins TRBV4-1 to TRBJ2-2; unclear D gene. Trimming took off 6 bases at V and 0 bases at J, with 14 bases between the two ends. The CDR3 is made up of 16 amino acids. Germline CDR1 reads MGHRA; CDR2 reads YSYEKL. The CDR3: CASSRGWAANTGELFF. The CDR3 DNA reads TGCGCCAGCAGTCGAGGCTGGGCAGCGAACACCGGGGAGCTGTTTTTT.

V is TRBV19 and J is TRBJ1-5; no clear D gene. Per germline, CDR1 LNHDA and CDR2 SQIVND (reference sequence). Trimming took off 0 bases at V and 5 bases at J, with 8 bases between the two ends. CDR3 length: 14 amino acids. Here the CDR3 DNA reads TGTGCCAGTAGTATAGACTTGGAAGATCAGCCCCAGCATTTT. It is translated as CASSIDLEDQPQHF.

V gene TRBV4-3 combines with J gene TRBJ2-2; no firm D call. Germline V gene data show CDR1 as LGHNA and CDR2 as YSLEER. This CDR3 has 15 amino acids. The V gene lost 3 bases and the J gene lost 6 bases, with 14 bases spanning the gap. CDR3 protein: CASSQVRAAPGELFF. CDR3 coding DNA: TGCGCCAGCAGCCAGGTACGAGCCGCCCCCGGGGAGCTGTTTTTT.

The chain is built from TRBV12-3 or TRBV12-4 and TRBJ2-1; perhaps D is TRBD1 or TRBD2 (5 bases each). The CDR3 extends over 16 amino acids. V was trimmed by 0 bases and J by 7 bases, leaving 16 bases between them. The DNA of the CDR3 is TGTGCCAGCAGTTTAGCGGGGAGCTGGGGGTTGAATGAGCAGTTCTTC. Residues: CASSLAGSWGLNEQFF.

The V call is TRBV29-1, the J call TRBJ2-7, with 7 bases lining up with TRBD1. CDR1 is SQVTM and CDR2 is ANQGSEA in the germline V gene. The trim removed 4 bases at V and 3 bases at J, leaving 6 bases unmatched. CDR3 length equals 13 residues. The CDR3 DNA reads TGCAGCGTTGGTCAAGGGACAGTCTACGAGCAGTACTTC. As protein: CSVGQGTVYEQYF.

Points on this clonotype: This may arise from a read error, as a much more abundant clone is one base away. V gene TRBV4-3 combines with J gene TRBJ1-5; 7 bases fit TRBD1. This CDR3 contains 15 residues. The germline gives CDR1 LGHNA, CDR2 YSLEER. CDR3 sequence (DNA): TGCGCCAGCAGCCTAACGACAGGGAATAATCATCCCCAGCATTTT. Translating it yields CASSLTTGNNHPQHF.